This T cell receptor (beta chain) was obtained from a study of T-cell reconstitution after alpha-beta-depleted transplantation in children listed by TCRdb under 2016. As for the study more broadly: The study quantitatively tracked T-cell immune reconstitution after TCRalphabeta/CD19-depleted allogeneic hematopoietic cell transplantation in children using TCR repertoire profiling.

This clonotype was counted between two and nine times. The clone's antigen remains unknown. Base qualities are missing; no much larger clone stands one base away. V loses 6 bases at its end and J loses 5 bases; junction bases beyond the gene matches: 8. According to the germline V gene (reference sequence), CDR1 reads DFQATT and CDR2 reads SNEGSKA. Including the terminal cysteine and phenylalanine, the CDR3 comprises 13 residues. The kept DNA is CDR3 alone, 39 bases in frame from the first base. Library generation was performed with PCR. The reads were generated on an Illumina HiSeq 2500. TCR library preparation used molecular barcoding, with unique molecular identifiers applied to normalize quantification of the TCRbeta repertoire. TCRdb's own reprocessing of the public reads used fastp at Q25 and MiXCR and kept productive beta chains. Rows merge per CDR3 protein into single entries with the most common DNA and genes. In all, the sample holds about 610,000 distinct CDR3 sequences, and over 9.5% of those were seen once. The ten largest account for about 4% of the sample.

The source material was PBMCs from the stem cell graft donor, sampled from the stem cell graft. This sequence originates from a human donor who donated a stem cell graft to a child with acute myeloid leukemia. Recombination connected TRBV20-1 to TRBJ1-1; a stretch of 8 junction bases matches TRBD1. The CDR3 protein: CSALRTGRTEAFF. The sequenced DNA: TGCAGTGCCCTCAGGACAGGGAGGACTGAAGCTTTCTTT.